The 18 T cell receptor beta chains below were found in one sample sequenced in a study of identical twins. TCRdb fed the 5' RACE reads into MiXCR, producing one record per CDR3 protein. This sample has fewer than 650,000 distinct CDR3 sequences, with 7.1% found just once. This sample also belongs to another study, concerning yellow fever vaccine responses in identical twins.

Material: PBMCs. These receptors were obtained from a woman under 30 in good health.

The V gene is TRBV7-9, the J gene TRBJ2-5; D could derive from TRBD1 or TRBD2 (5 bases each). Trimming left V 3 bases short and J 1 base short, with 9 bases between. Germline V gene data show CDR1 as SEHNR and CDR2 as FQNEAQ (reference sequence). The CDR3 spans 14 residues. This CDR3 is CASSFPGPQETQYF. The CDR3 bases are TGTGCCAGCAGCTTTCCGGGACCCCAAGAGACCCAGTACTTC. Looking up the rest from reference TRBV7-9 and TRBJ2-5 gives the full variable domain: DTGVSQNPRHKITKRGQNVTFRCDPISEHNRLYWYRQTLGQGPEFLTYFQNEAQLEKSRLLSDRFSAERPKGSFSTLEIQRTEQGDSAMYLCASSFPGPQETQYFGPGTRLLVL.

There are a few counts of this clonotype. V usage is TRBV5-1 and J usage is TRBJ1-1; 8 bases agree with TRBD1. Germline V CDR1 and CDR2: SGHRS, YFSETQ. The ends lost 2 bases at V and 5 bases at J; junction bases unmatched: 17. CDR3 size: 18 residues. The CDR3 DNA reads TGCGCCAGCAGCTTCACCCCGGGACAGGCGATGAGGGGGACTGAAGCTTTCTTT. Its protein is CASSFTPGQAMRGTEAFF.

The J gene is TRBJ2-1, the V gene TRBV7-2, with 13 bases aligning to TRBD2. CDR1 and CDR2 from the germline V gene are SGHTA and FQGNSA. CDR3 length: 22 residues. V lost 3 bases, J lost 0 bases, and 17 bases stayed unmatched. CDR3 sequence: CASSFLVGTSGRAVSSYNEQFF. The CDR3 DNA is TGTGCCAGCAGCTTTTTGGTTGGTACTAGCGGGAGGGCCGTAAGCTCCTACAATGAGCAGTTCTTC.

This clonotype was picked up many times. This chain joins TRBV4-1 and TRBJ2-7; 9 bases map to TRBD1. The junction had 14 bases not matched to a gene; V was cut back by 3 bases and J by 2 bases. The CDR3 spans 18 residues. CDR1 is MGHRA, CDR2 YSYEKL, per germline. The CDR3 DNA reads TGCGCCAGCAGCCAGAGGACAGGGGACGTCATTACTACCTACGAGCAGTACTTC. Its translation: CASSQRTGDVITTYEQYF.

This clonotype came up a few times. This chain connects TRBV28 to TRBJ2-7; D is unclear. Germline V gene data show CDR1 as MDHEN and CDR2 as SYDVKM. The CDR3 has 13 amino acids. Trimming took off 3 bases at V and 9 bases at J, with 15 bases between the two ends. The CDR3 reads CASSFVTQYAQYF. For the CDR3, the DNA is TGTGCCAGCAGTTTTGTGACCCAGTATGCGCAGTACTTC.

This clonotype was counted at least ten times. The V call is TRBV5-1, the J call TRBJ2-2; TRBD1 is a possible D gene (6 bases). Germline values: CDR1 SGHRS, CDR2 YFSETQ. The CDR3 is 13 residues long. Trimming removed 2 bases at V and 5 bases at J, with 7 bases between. The CDR3 loop is CASSFTGTGELFF. Here the CDR3 DNA reads TGCGCCAGCAGCTTCACAGGGACCGGGGAGCTGTTTTTT.

This clonotype was observed at least ten times. V usage is TRBV28 and J usage is TRBJ2-1; 7 bases are a match to TRBD2. Germline trimming cut 6 bases from V and 2 bases from J; bases unmatched to any gene: 7. CDR1 is MDHEN and CDR2 is SYDVKM in the germline V gene. The CDR3 contains 15 residues. The chain's CDR3 is CASRRGSLAYNEQFF. Here the CDR3 DNA reads TGTGCCAGCAGACGCGGGAGCCTAGCCTACAATGAGCAGTTCTTC.

V and J are TRBV27 and TRBJ2-7; 9 positions agree with TRBD2. CDR1 and CDR2 from the germline V gene are MNHEY and SMNVEV (reference sequence). This CDR3 spans 16 amino acids. The V gene end was trimmed by 5 bases and the J gene end by 7 bases; junction bases not matched to a gene: 15. Here the CDR3 DNA reads TGTGCCAGCAGTCCGCCCCTCCTAGCGGGGTCGGGGGAGCAGTACTTC. Amino acid sequence: CASSPPLLAGSGEQYF.

Concerning this clonotype: At one of its ends the junction is not consistent with the germline gene, which may arise from a read error. The CDR3 DNA is TGCGCCAGCAGCTTAGGTTCGTATGAGATCTACAGTGAGCAGTTCTTC. It encodes CASSLGSYEIYSEQFF. The genes are TRBV5-1 and TRBJ2-1; D is unclear. From germline, CDR1 is SGHRS and CDR2 YFSETQ. This CDR3 has 16 amino acids.

The V call is TRBV10-3, the J call TRBJ2-3; weak D call: TRBD1 (6 bases). Germline V gene data show CDR1 as ENHRY and CDR2 as SYGVKD. This CDR3 has 16 amino acids. Trimming removed 5 bases at V and 0 bases at J, with 15 bases between. The chain's CDR3 is CAISSPGHPSTDTQYF. The CDR3 region has the DNA TGTGCCATCAGTTCGCCGGGACACCCTAGCACAGATACGCAGTATTTT.

The V call is TRBV5-5, the J call TRBJ1-1; D gene unclear. Germline CDR1 and CDR2: SGHKS and YYEKEE (reference sequence). Trimming left V 6 bases short and J 1 base short, with 13 bases between. CDR3 size: 14 residues. The CDR3 bases are TGTGCCAGCACCCCATGGGAGCGGAACACTGAAGCTTTCTTT. It is translated as CASTPWERNTEAFF.

This clonotype was detected a few times. This chain joins TRBV14 and TRBJ1-2, with a possible D match to TRBD1 (6 bases). The CDR3 runs 14 residues. V was pared by 4 bases and J by 2 bases, with 11 bases between. In germline, CDR1 is SGHDN, CDR2 FVKESK. CDR3 loop: CASSRRGQNYGYTF. The CDR3, as DNA: TGTGCCAGCAGCCGACGAGGACAGAACTATGGCTACACCTTC.

This clonotype was detected a few times. This sequence joins TRBV27 and TRBJ1-1; TRBD1 might be the D (6 bases). The CDR3 is 15 amino acids. Germline CDR1 MNHEY, CDR2 SMNVEV (reference sequence). V lost 5 bases to trimming and J lost 3 bases, with 16 bases between them. This CDR3 is CASSRNRAGDTEAFF. CDR3 coding DNA: TGTGCCAGCAGTCGGAACAGGGCCGGGGACACTGAAGCTTTCTTT.

This clonotype was recorded many times. The genes are TRBV5-1 and TRBJ2-5; D unresolved. This CDR3 region has 15 residues. Germline CDR1 is SGHRS and CDR2 is YFSETQ. Trimming removed 0 bases at V and 0 bases at J, with 9 bases between. The CDR3 DNA sequence: TGCGCCAGCAGCTTGGATTTGGCGGACCAAGAGACCCAGTACTTC. Translated: CASSLDLADQETQYF.

V is TRBV12-3 or TRBV12-4 and J is TRBJ1-4; D is possibly TRBD1 (5 bases). The CDR3 is 15 residues long. Trimming took 5 bases from V and 0 from J, leaving 10 bases between them. This CDR3 reads CASSHPGATNEKLFF. DNA of the CDR3: TGTGCCAGCAGTCACCCGGGGGCAACTAATGAAAAACTGTTTTTT.

This clonotype was found many times. The chain combines TRBV12-3 or TRBV12-4 with TRBJ2-1; tentatively, D is TRBD2 (6 bases). V lost 6 bases and J lost 15, with 12 bases in between. This CDR3 is built from 10 residues. The CDR3 loop is CASSRTTRFF. Here the CDR3 DNA reads TGTGCCAGCAGCCGGACTACTCGGTTCTTC.

This clonotype was seen many times. The V call is TRBV19, the J call TRBJ2-1, with 8 bases that match TRBD2. After removal of 3 bases from V and 4 bases from J, the junction contained 2 bases not matched to a gene. The CDR3 spans 14 residues. Per germline, CDR1 LNHDA and CDR2 SQIVND (reference sequence). For the CDR3, the DNA is TGTGCCAGTAGTATGGCTAGCGGGTACAATGAGCAGTTCTTC. Residues: CASSMASGYNEQFF.

This clonotype was found many times. The chain is built from TRBV4-1 and TRBJ2-2; the D is unclear. The CDR3 has 16 residues. Trimming stripped 0 bases from V and 0 bases from J, with 8 bases between. The V gene's germline CDR1 is MGHRA and CDR2 YSYEKL. CDR3 residues: CASSQDGEANTGELFF. The CDR3 DNA is TGCGCCAGCAGCCAAGATGGTGAGGCGAACACCGGGGAGCTGTTTTTT.